The clone carrying this T cell receptor beta chain was seen once. The antigen remains undetermined. The V end was cut by 6 bases, the J end by 7 bases, with 15 bases between. The germline V gene has CDR1 SNHLY and CDR2 FYNNEI. The CDR3 covers 14 residues. The data derive from a study of CD8 T cells in ankylosing spondylitis. A single record per CDR3 protein comes from TCRdb applying MiXCR to the 5' RACE reads. The sample holds roughly 440,000 distinct CDR3 sequences, roughly a sixth seen once. Overall study findings and caveats: Reportedly, disease-linked clones are significantly enriched in ankylosing spondylitis patients' matched synovial fluid. Past studies reported some motif variants in reactive arthritis synovial fluid and blood. What appeared characteristic of ankylosing spondylitis blood was a TCR beta motif of eight or nine highly homologous variants.

The chain links TRBV2 to TRBJ2-2, with D unclear. The specimen was blood, either unsorted or a sorted T cell fraction (not recorded which). This clonotype was obtained from a male donor with ankylosing spondylitis. DNA of the CDR3: TGTGCCAGCAGCCACTCCCGACTGAACGGGGAGCTGTTTTTT. Protein sequence: CASSHSRLNGELFF.